A selection of T cell receptor beta chains follows, all from one sample in a study of cytomegalovirus exposure and HLA in healthy donors. Method: immunoSEQ multiplex PCR; TCRdb's copy keeps in-frame clones and lacks some. The repertoire consists of approximately 180,000 clones, with 55% to 75% occurring once and the leading ten covering under 2.5%. Specimen: PBMCs. These receptors were collected from a human donor in good health. Each CDR3 is given with its conserved first and last residue. Each record gives: D gene, V gene, J gene, clone size, CDR3 DNA, CDR3 protein. D genes are given only for firm matches. Clone size, where shown, is once, few, many, or a class for clones that have expanded.

>TRBD1|TRBV12-5|TRBJ2-4|.
TGTGCTAGTGGTTTGGCAGGCTCCGGGACAGGCAACATTCAGTACTTC
CASGLAGSGTGNIQYF
>.|TRBV5-1|TRBJ2-7|.
TGCGCCAGCAGCTTGGCGGAGACTTACGAGCAGTACTTC
CASSLAETYEQYF
>TRBD2|TRBV12-5|TRBJ2-7|.
TGTGCTAGTGGTACACCTGGACTAGCAGCCGAGCAGTACTTC
CASGTPGLAAEQYF
>.|TRBV6-1|TRBJ2-3|.
TGTGCCAGCAGGGGTCAGGCCCAGCACGGGCAGTATTTT
CASRGQAQHGQYF
>.|TRBV7-2|TRBJ1-1|few
TGTGCCAGCAGCTCCCCCACAAGACAGGCGGGGGGTGAAGCTTTCTTT
CASSSPTRQAGGEAFF
>.|TRBV2|TRBJ2-7|.
TGTGCCAGCAGTTCGAGAACCAAAAGCGAGCAGTACTTC
CASSSRTKSEQYF
>.|TRBV5-1|TRBJ2-3|.
TGCGCCAGCAGCCCGCCAGGGTTCACAGATACGCAGTATTTT
CASSPPGFTDTQYF
>.|TRBV23-1|TRBJ2-2|.
TGCGCCAGCAGTCAAGGCAGGATCCTGAACACCGGGGAGCTGTTTTTT
CASSQGRILNTGELFF
>TRBD2|TRBV7-6|TRBJ2-3|.
TGTGCCAGCAGCCCCCGACTAGCGGGGGAGGCAGATACGCAGTATTTT
CASSPRLAGEADTQYF
>.|TRBV27|TRBJ2-7|once
TGTGCCAGCAGTGCAACGACTGCTGCCTACGAGCAGTACTTC
CASSATTAAYEQYF
>TRBD2|TRBV7-2|TRBJ2-2|few
TGTGCCAGCAGCTTACGGCGCCTAGCGGGGACCGGGGAGCTGTTTTTT
CASSLRRLAGTGELFF
>.|TRBV5-4|TRBJ1-2|.
TGTGCCAGCAGCTTGGGGACTGATAACTATGGCTACACCTTC
CASSLGTDNYGYTF
>TRBD2|TRBV10-3|TRBJ2-3|.
TGTGCCATCAGGGAAGCGGGGGGCATCACAGATACGCAGTATTTT
CAIREAGGITDTQYF